The 17 T cell receptor beta chains in this list originate from one sample, sequenced in a study of Tregs in tolerant kidney transplant recipients. Here immunoSEQ multiplex PCR was the method, and the copy in TCRdb shows in-frame clones only, minus some. Here the sample spans some 15,000 clones, around three quarters being singletons. Sequenced here: Tregs from blood, sampled before the transplant. The source is a human donor who received a combined kidney and bone marrow transplant.

The chain is built from TRBV7-6 and TRBJ1-5; tentatively, D is TRBD1 (6 bases). V was pared by 5 bases and J by 6 bases, with 17 bases between. The germline V gene has CDR1 SGHVS and CDR2 FNYEAQ. This CDR3 has 15 amino acids. DNA for the CDR3: TGTGCCAGCAGCCCCCAGGGGAGGGAACGTCAGCCCCAGCATTTT. As protein: CASSPQGRERQPQHF.

In its sample, this clone was seen once. V gene TRBV6-1 combines with J gene TRBJ2-1; TRBD2 aligns across 12 bases. The CDR3 length is 19 residues. Germline CDR1 is MNHNS and CDR2 is SASEGT. V dropped 2 bases and J dropped 0; count of bases not matched to a gene: 8. CDR3 loop: CASSERGTSGYPSYNEQFF. The CDR3 nucleotides are TGTGCCAGCAGTGAAAGGGGGACTAGCGGGTACCCCTCCTACAATGAGCAGTTCTTC.

This clone was seen once. The chain couples TRBV5-6 to TRBJ2-5; D gene ambiguous. This CDR3 comprises 11 residues. Trimming took off 4 bases at V and 2 bases at J, with 3 bases between the two ends. CDR1 and CDR2 (germline): SGHDT, YYEEEE. The CDR3 DNA is TGTGCCAGCAGCCTGCAAGAGACCCAGTACTTC. Translation gives CASSLQETQYF.

The chain is built from TRBV28 and TRBJ1-2; 7 bases agree with TRBD1. The CDR3 is made up of 13 amino acids. The V gene's germline CDR1 is MDHEN and CDR2 SYDVKM. J lost 3 bases, V lost 4 bases, and 2 bases had no gene match. The CDR3 region is CASSYRGHYGYTF. In DNA, the CDR3 is TGTGCCAGCAGTTACAGGGGCCACTATGGCTACACCTTC.

V is TRBV19 and J is TRBJ1-1; 9 bases match TRBD1. V was pared by 6 bases and J by 6 bases, with 2 bases of the junction left unmatched. Germline V gives CDR1 LNHDA, CDR2 SQIVND (reference sequence). The CDR3 contains 12 residues. The DNA of the CDR3 is TGTGCCAGTAGACGGACAGGGGCTGAAGCTTTCTTT. Translating it yields CASRRTGAEAFF.

This sequence joins TRBV10-3 and TRBJ1-6; TRBD1 is a possible D gene (5 bases). The CDR3 is made up of 13 amino acids. V lost 6 bases and J lost 9, with 12 bases in between. The V gene's germline CDR1 is ENHRY and CDR2 SYGVKD. CDR3 amino acids: CAISPEGVSPLHF. In DNA, the CDR3 is TGTGCCATCAGCCCCGAAGGGGTTTCACCCCTCCACTTT.

This chain connects TRBV5-1 to TRBJ1-6; a weak D match, TRBD1 (5 bases). V was shortened by 1 base and J by 0 bases, with 14 bases between the two germline ends. CDR3 length equals 18 residues. The germline V gene has CDR1 SGHRS and CDR2 YFSETQ. DNA of the CDR3: TGCGCCAGCAGCTTGCTCTATCCACAGGCCTCCTATAATTCACCCCTCCACTTT. Amino acids: CASSLLYPQASYNSPLHF.

The chain uses TRBV19 and TRBJ2-7; 7 bases map to TRBD1. The CDR3 extends over 14 amino acids. Unmatched junction bases numbered 7, after V lost 5 bases and J lost 3 bases. CDR1 and CDR2 from the germline V gene are LNHDA and SQIVND (reference sequence). The CDR3 spells CASSRTGIGYEQYF. In DNA form, the CDR3 reads TGTGCCAGTAGTCGGACAGGTATAGGCTACGAGCAGTACTTC.

This chain uses TRBV12-2 with TRBJ2-7; the table's D call TRBD2 went unverified against the DNA. TRBV12-2 is an annotated pseudogene. CDR3 length: 17 amino acids. CDR3 in amino acids: CASRLESDGILTYEQYF. The CDR3 coding sequence is TGTGCAAGTCGCTTAGAATCGGACGGGATTTTAACCTACGAGCAGTACTTC.

The V and J genes are TRBV7-9 and TRBJ1-1, with D maybe TRBD1 (5 bases). With 4 bases removed from V and 4 bases from J, the gap between germline ends came to 13 bases. Germline V gives CDR1 SEHNR, CDR2 FQNEAQ (reference sequence). This CDR3 spans 14 amino acids. This CDR3 reads CASSSEGRGTEAFF. The CDR3 bases are TGTGCCAGCAGCTCCGAGGGGAGGGGCACTGAAGCTTTCTTT.

The DNA of the CDR3 is TGTGCCAGTAAGCTCCTCGGGGGGCCGGGGTCAGAGCAGTTCTTC. It encodes CASKLLGGPGSEQFF. This chain links TRBV19 with TRBJ2-1, with a weak D call TRBD2 (7 bases). Germline V gene data show CDR1 as LNHDA and CDR2 as SQIVND (reference sequence). Between the trimmed V and J ends, which lost 7 bases and 10 bases, there was a span of 23 bases. This CDR3 has 15 amino acids.

The chain carries TRBV19 and TRBJ1-2; perhaps TRBD1 as D (6 bases). Germline assignment: CDR1 LNHDA and CDR2 SQIVND (reference sequence). Trimming removed 6 bases from V and 5 bases from J, with 10 bases in between. The CDR3 extends over 12 amino acids. The CDR3 reads CASSRGPYGYTF. CDR3 bases: TGTGCCAGTAGCAGGGGTCCTTATGGCTACACCTTC. Based on the CDR3 plus reference TRBV19 and TRBJ1-2, the full variable domain is DGGITQSPKYLFRKEGQNVTLSCEQNLNHDAMYWYRQDPGQGLRLIYYSQIVNDFQKGDIAEGYSVSREKKESFPLTVTSAQKNPTAFYLCASSRGPYGYTFGSGTRLTVV.

The chain carries TRBV7-6 and TRBJ2-7; D perhaps matches TRBD2 (6 bases). Germline V gives CDR1 SGHVS, CDR2 FNYEAQ. The CDR3 extends over 15 amino acids. Deletions cut 0 bases from V and 6 bases from J, with 15 bases between. The CDR3 protein is CASSLAPGQEGEQYF. DNA of the CDR3: TGTGCCAGCAGCTTAGCCCCCGGCCAGGAGGGCGAGCAGTACTTC.

The chain joins TRBV10-1 to TRBJ2-1; D is possibly TRBD2 (5 bases). Germline V gene lookup returns CDR1 WNHNN and CDR2 SYGVQD (reference sequence). Trimming took 3 bases from V and 4 from J, leaving 7 bases between them. The CDR3 is made up of 13 amino acids. The CDR3, as DNA: TGCGCCAGCAGTGAAGGCGGGTACAATGAGCAGTTCTTC. It specifies CASSEGGYNEQFF.

The rearrangement links TRBV7-2 to TRBJ2-1; the D gene is possibly TRBD2 (7 bases). Per germline, CDR1 SGHTA and CDR2 FQGNSA. Deletions cut 3 bases from V and 1 base from J, with 10 bases between. The CDR3 covers 15 residues. The CDR3 region has the DNA TGTGCCAGCAGCTTCGGGGGGCTGTCCTACAATGAGCAGTTCTTC. Translating it yields CASSFGGLSYNEQFF.

The chain recombines TRBV7-7 with TRBJ2-1; TRBD1 agrees at 8 bases. This CDR3 is 15 amino acids long. The germline CDR1 and CDR2 sequences are SSHAT and FNYEAQ (reference sequence). V lost 5 bases to trimming and J lost 0 bases; unmatched junction nucleotides: 3. The CDR3 nucleotides read TGTGCCAGCAGCCTCGGACAGGGCTCCTACAATGAGCAGTTCTTC. Protein: CASSLGQGSYNEQFF.

This clone was recorded once. This sequence joins TRBV6-5 and TRBJ2-7; 9 bases are shared with TRBD2. Germline lookup yields CDR1 MNHEY and CDR2 SVGAGI. This CDR3 has 15 amino acids. The ends lost 2 bases at V and 2 bases at J; junction bases unmatched: 4. CDR3 DNA: TGTGCCAGCAGTTACCAGCGGGGGGCGGCCTACGAGCAGTACTTC. It codes for CASSYQRGAAYEQYF.